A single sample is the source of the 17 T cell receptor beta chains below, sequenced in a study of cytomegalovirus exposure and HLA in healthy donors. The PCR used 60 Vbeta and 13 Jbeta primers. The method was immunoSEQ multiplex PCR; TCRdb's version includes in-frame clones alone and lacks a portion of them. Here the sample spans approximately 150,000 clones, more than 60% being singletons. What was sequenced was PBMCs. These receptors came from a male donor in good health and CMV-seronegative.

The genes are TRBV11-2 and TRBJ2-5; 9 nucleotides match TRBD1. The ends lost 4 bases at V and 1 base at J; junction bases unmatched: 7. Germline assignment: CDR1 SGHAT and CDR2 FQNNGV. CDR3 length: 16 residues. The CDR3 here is CASSSRADRGQETQYF. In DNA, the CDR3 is TGTGCCAGCAGCTCCAGGGCGGACAGGGGCCAAGAGACCCAGTACTTC.

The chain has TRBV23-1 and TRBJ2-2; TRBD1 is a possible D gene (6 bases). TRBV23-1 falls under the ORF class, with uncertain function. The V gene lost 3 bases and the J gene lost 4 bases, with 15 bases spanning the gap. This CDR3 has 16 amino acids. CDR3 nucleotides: TGCGCCAGCAGTCAGCCCGACAGGCAGAGCACCGGGGAGCTGTTTTTT. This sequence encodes CASSQPDRQSTGELFF.

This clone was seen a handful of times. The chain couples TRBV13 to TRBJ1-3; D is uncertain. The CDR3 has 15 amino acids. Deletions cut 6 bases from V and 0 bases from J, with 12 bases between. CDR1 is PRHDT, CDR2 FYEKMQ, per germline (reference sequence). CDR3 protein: CASRPVGGSGNTIYF. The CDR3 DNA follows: TGTGCCAGCAGACCAGTTGGAGGCTCTGGAAACACCATATATTTT.

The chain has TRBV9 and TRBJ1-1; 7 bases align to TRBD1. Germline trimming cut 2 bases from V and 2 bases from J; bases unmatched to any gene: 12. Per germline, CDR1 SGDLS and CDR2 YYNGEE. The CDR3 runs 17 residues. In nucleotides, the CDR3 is TGTGCCAGCAGCGTCGGTCCCCGGTCAGGGGGAAACACTGAAGCTTTCTTT. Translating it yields CASSVGPRSGGNTEAFF. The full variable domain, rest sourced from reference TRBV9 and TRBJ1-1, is DSGVTQTPKHLITATGQRVTLRCSPRSGDLSVYWYQQSLDQGLQFLIQYYNGEERAKGNILERFSAQQFPDLHSELNLSSLELGDSALYFCASSVGPRSGGNTEAFFGQGTRLTVV.

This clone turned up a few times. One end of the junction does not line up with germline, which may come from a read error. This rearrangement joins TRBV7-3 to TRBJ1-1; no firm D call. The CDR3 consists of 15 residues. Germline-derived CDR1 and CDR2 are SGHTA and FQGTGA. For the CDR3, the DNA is TGTACCAGCAGCTTAAATATGGGAGGAAACACTGAAGCTTTCTTT. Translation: CTSSLNMGGNTEAFF.

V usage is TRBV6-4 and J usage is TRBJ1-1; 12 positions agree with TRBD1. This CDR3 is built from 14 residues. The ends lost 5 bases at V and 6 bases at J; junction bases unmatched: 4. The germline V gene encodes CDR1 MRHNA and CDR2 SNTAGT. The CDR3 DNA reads TGTGCCAGCAGTCCCGGGACAGGGGGCCCTGAAGCTTTCTTT. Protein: CASSPGTGGPEAFF.

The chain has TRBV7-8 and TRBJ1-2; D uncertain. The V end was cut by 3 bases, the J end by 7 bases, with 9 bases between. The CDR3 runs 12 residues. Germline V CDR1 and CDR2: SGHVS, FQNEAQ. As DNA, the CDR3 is TGTGCCAGCAGCTTTCTGGCTGGTGGCTACACCTTC. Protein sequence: CASSFLAGGYTF.

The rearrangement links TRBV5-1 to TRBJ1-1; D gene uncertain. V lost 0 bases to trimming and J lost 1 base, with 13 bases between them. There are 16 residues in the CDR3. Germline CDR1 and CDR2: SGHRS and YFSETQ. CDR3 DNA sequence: TGCGCCAGCAGCTTGGTGGGCCAGATCAAGAACACTGAAGCTTTCTTT. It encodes CASSLVGQIKNTEAFF.

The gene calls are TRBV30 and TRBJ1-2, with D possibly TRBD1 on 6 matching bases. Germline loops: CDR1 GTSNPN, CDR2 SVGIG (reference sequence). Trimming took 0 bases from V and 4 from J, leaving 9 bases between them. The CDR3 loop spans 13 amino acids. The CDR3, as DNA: TGTGCCTGGAGTGTACAGACAGGCTATGGCTACACCTTC. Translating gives CAWSVQTGYGYTF.

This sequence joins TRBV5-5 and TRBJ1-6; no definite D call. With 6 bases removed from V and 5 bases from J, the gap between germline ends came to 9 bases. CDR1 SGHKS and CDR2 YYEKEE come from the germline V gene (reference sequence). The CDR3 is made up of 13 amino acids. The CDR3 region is CASNFRDNSPLHF. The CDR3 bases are TGTGCCAGCAACTTTCGGGATAATTCACCCCTCCACTTT.

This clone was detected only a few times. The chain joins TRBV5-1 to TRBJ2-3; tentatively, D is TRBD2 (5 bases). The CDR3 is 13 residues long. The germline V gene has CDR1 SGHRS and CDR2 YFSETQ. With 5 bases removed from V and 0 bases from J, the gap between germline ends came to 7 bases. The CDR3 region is CASRDLSTDTQYF. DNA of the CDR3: TGCGCCAGCAGGGACTTAAGCACAGATACGCAGTATTTT.

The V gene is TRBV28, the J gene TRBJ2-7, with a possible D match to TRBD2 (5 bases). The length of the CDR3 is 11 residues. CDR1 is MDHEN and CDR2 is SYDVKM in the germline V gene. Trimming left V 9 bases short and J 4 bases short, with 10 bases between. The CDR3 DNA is TGTGCCAGTTACGAGGGTTACGAGCAGTACTTC. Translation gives CASYEGYEQYF. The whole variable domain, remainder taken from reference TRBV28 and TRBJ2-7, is DVKVTQSSRYLVKRTGEKVFLECVQDMDHENMFWYRQDPGLGLRLIYFSYDVKMKEKGDIPEGYSVSREKKERFSLILESASTNQTSMYLCASYEGYEQYFGPGTRLTVT.

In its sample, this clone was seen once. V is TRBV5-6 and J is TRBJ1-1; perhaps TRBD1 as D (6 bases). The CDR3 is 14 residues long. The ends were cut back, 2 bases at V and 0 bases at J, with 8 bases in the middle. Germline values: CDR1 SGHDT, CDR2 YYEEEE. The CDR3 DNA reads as TGTGCCAGCAGCTTCGGGGACATGAACACTGAAGCTTTCTTT. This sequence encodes CASSFGDMNTEAFF.

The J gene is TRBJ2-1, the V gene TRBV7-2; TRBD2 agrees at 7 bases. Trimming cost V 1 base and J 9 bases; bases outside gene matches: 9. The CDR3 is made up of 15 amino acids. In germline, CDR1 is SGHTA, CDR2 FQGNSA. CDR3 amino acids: CASSLVGLAAGEQFF. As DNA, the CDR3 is TGTGCCAGCAGCTTAGTCGGGCTAGCGGCGGGTGAGCAGTTCTTC.

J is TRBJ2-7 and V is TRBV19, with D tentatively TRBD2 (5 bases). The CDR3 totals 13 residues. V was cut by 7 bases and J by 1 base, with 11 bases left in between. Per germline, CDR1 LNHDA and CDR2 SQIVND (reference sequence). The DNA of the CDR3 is TGTGCCAGTACCGGAGGTTTATCCTACGAGCAGTACTTC. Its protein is CASTGGLSYEQYF.

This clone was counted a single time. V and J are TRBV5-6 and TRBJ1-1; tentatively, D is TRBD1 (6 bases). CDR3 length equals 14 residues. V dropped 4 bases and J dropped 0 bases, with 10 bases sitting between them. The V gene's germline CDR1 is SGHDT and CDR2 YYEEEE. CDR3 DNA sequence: TGTGCCAGCAGCGCCAGGGGCATGAACACTGAAGCTTTCTTT. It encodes CASSARGMNTEAFF.

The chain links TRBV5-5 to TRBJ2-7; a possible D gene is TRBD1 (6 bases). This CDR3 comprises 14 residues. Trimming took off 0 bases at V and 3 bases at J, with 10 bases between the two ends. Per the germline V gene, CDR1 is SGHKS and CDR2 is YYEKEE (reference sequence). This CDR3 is CASSLASGDYEQYF. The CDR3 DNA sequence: TGTGCCAGCAGCTTGGCCTCAGGGGACTACGAGCAGTACTTC.